This T cell receptor (beta chain) was found in a study of vaccination and CD4 T cells after COVID-19. Study information: Participants got two doses of BNT162b2 or mRNA-1273 vaccine. Investigators stimulated cells with overlapping spike peptides drawn from SARS-CoV-2, HCoV-NL63, HCoV-OC43 and HCoV-229E.

As for treatment: approximately nine-day PBMC culture with coronavirus spike peptide pools or control peptides (ViraFEST assay). During the years 2011-2018, before the COVID-19 pandemic, the unexposed donor's CD4+ T cells were collected. For ViraFEST, peptide pools expanded antigen-specific T cells, after which the TCRs were sequenced. The authors isolated CD4+ T cells by negative selection after roughly eleven days of culture. With respect to this clonotype: Antigen: not known.

From germline, CDR1 is SEHNR and CDR2 FQNEAQ (reference sequence). CDR3 length equals 14 residues. With 4 bases clipped from V and 4 bases from J, the junction kept 5 bases outside the gene matches. The study sequenced cultured CD4+ T cell DNA using the Oncomine TCR Beta short-read assay. The template was genomic DNA from cultured CD4+ T cells. Via MiXCR, TCRdb re-called the PCR reads, giving one row per CDR3 protein. The repertoire consists of thousands of distinct CDR3 sequences, with 31% occurring once and the leading ten covering more than 20%. This chain links TRBV7-9 with TRBJ1-2, with TRBD1 matching over 8 bases. Sequenced: CD4+ T cells from blood, cultured in vitro. The TCR comes from a human donor in good health. CDR3 loop: CASSSGTGSYGYTF. In nucleotides, the CDR3 is TGTGCCAGCAGCTCCGGGACAGGTTCCTATGGCTACACCTTC.